Listed below are T cell receptor beta chains from one sample, sequenced in a study of blood T cell repertoires in COVID-19. Clones were sequenced by immunoSEQ multiplex PCR, and TCRdb holds only the in-frame ones, with some missing. Of some 51,000 clones in the sample, 75% to 95% were seen once. Sequencing was done on a sample of peripheral blood. The origin of the receptors is a human donor with active COVID-19. The donor label of this sample is uncertain. The CDR3 runs from the conserved cysteine through the conserved F or W. The order of the fields is D gene, clone size, V gene, J gene, CDR3 DNA, CDR3 protein. The D gene is left open where the match is weak. Only some rows state a clone size, as once, few, many or a class for expanded clones.

>TRBD2|-|TRBV6-5|TRBJ2-7
TGTGCCAGCTCCTACGGAGCACGGGGGGAGTACGAGCAGTACTTC
CASSYGARGEYEQYF
>-|-|TRBV19|TRBJ2-7
TGTGCCAGTAGAAGCCGGGACACGAGCTCCTACGAGCAGTACTTC
CASRSRDTSSYEQYF
>-|-|TRBV7-3|TRBJ2-5
TGTGCCAGCAGCTCTAGCTCAGGAGAGACCCAGTACTTC
CASSSSSGETQYF
>TRBD1|-|TRBV5-1|TRBJ1-1
TGCGCCAGCAGCTACGGACAGGGAGGAACTGAAGCTTTCTTT
CASSYGQGGTEAFF
>TRBD1|-|TRBV7-9|TRBJ1-5
TGTGCCAGCAGCCCCGAGGGGGCGGCGCGGCCCCAGCATTTT
CASSPEGAARPQHF
>TRBD2|-|TRBV29-1|TRBJ2-5
TGCAGCGTTGAAGAAGGACTAGCGGGGGCCCCGCCCTACTTC
CSVEEGLAGAPPYF
>TRBD1|-|TRBV19|TRBJ2-1
TGTGCCAGTAGTATCATGGGACAGGGGCCGCCCTACAATGAGCAGTTCTTC
CASSIMGQGPPYNEQFF
>TRBD1|-|TRBV5-6|TRBJ1-2
TGTGCCAGCAGCTTCTATGGTCGGACAGGGGGAAACTATGGCTACACCTTC
CASSFYGRTGGNYGYTF
>-|-|TRBV2|TRBJ2-3
TGTGCCAGCAGAACTAGCACAGATACGCAGTATTTT
CASRTSTDTQYF
>TRBD1|-|TRBV28|TRBJ1-4
TGTGCCAGCAGTTTAGGTGACAGGGGTAATGAAAAACTGTTTTTT
CASSLGDRGNEKLFF
>TRBD1|-|TRBV27|TRBJ1-2
TGTGCCAGCAGTTATTCGGGACAGAATAACTATGGCTACACCTTC
CASSYSGQNNYGYTF
>-|-|TRBV12-5|TRBJ2-1
TGTGCTAGTGGTTTGGTAGACGGTTCAGGTGGTGAGCAGTTCTTC
CASGLVDGSGGEQFF
>-|-|TRBV28|TRBJ2-2
TGTGCCAGCAGTTTATACGAGGGAAATACGAACACCGGGGAGCTGTTTTTT
CASSLYEGNTNTGELFF
>-|-|TRBV28|TRBJ1-2
TGTGCCAGCAGAGGTACAGGGAACTATGGCTACACCTTC
CASRGTGNYGYTF
>-|-|TRBV3-1/TRBV3-2|TRBJ1-3
TGTGCCAGCAGCCATGATATAGAGGCTTACTCTGGAAACACCATATATTTT
CASSHDIEAYSGNTIYF
>-|-|TRBV5-1|TRBJ1-1
TGCGCCAGCAGCTTGGGAGCGAACACTGAAGCTTTCTTT
CASSLGANTEAFF
>-|-|TRBV4-3|TRBJ2-4
TGCGCCAGCAGCCAAGATCCTCAACCTAGCAAAAACATTCAGTACTTC
CASSQDPQPSKNIQYF
>TRBD1|-|TRBV6-1|TRBJ1-6
TGTGCCAGCAGTGAAAAATCCGGGACAGGGGGTTCACCCCTCCACTTT
CASSEKSGTGGSPLHF
>-|few|TRBV7-2|TRBJ1-6
TGTGCCAGCAGCTTAGAGCAGGGTTCACCCCTCCACTTT
CASSLEQGSPLHF
>-|-|TRBV29-1|TRBJ2-3
TGCAGCGTTGGGTCAGGGGCAGATACGCAGTATTTT
CSVGSGADTQYF
>-|few|TRBV6-2/TRBV6-3|TRBJ2-2
TGTGCCAGCAGTAGAGGGTCGAACACCGGGGAGCTGTTTTTT
CASSRGSNTGELFF
>TRBD1|few|TRBV19|TRBJ1-1
TGTGCCAGTAGTATAGACGGGACAGGTGGAAATGAAGCTTTCTTT
CASSIDGTGGNEAFF
>TRBD2|-|TRBV4-3|TRBJ2-1
TGCGCCAGCAGCCAAGAGGGACTAGCGGGGGATCAAGGTGAGCAGTTCTTC
CASSQEGLAGDQGEQFF
>-|-|TRBV5-1|TRBJ1-1
TGCGCCAGCAGCTTCGGGGGAGGAAGACCTGAAGCTTTCTTT
CASSFGGGRPEAFF
>-|-|TRBV28|TRBJ2-1
TGTGCCAGCAGTTTTCGGGACAATGAGCAGTTCTTC
CASSFRDNEQFF
>TRBD1|many|TRBV7-3|TRBJ1-6
TGTGCCAGCAGCTTACAGGGGGCGGAAGGTTCACCCCTCCACTTT
CASSLQGAEGSPLHF
>TRBD1|-|TRBV7-2|TRBJ2-7
TGTGCCAGCAGCGTACTACAGGGGGCGGGAGAGCAGTACTTC
CASSVLQGAGEQYF
>-|-|TRBV7-2|TRBJ1-1
TGTGCCAGCAGCCCTCAGGCCGCTTACGATGAAGCTTTCTTT
CASSPQAAYDEAFF
>TRBD1|once|TRBV4-3|TRBJ2-2
TGCGCCAGCAGCCAATTGACAGGGGGGACCGGGGAGCTGTTTTTT
CASSQLTGGTGELFF
>TRBD2|-|TRBV6-2/TRBV6-3|TRBJ2-7
TGTGCCAGCAGTTACGAGCGGGGACCCTACGAGCAGTACTTC
CASSYERGPYEQYF
>TRBD2|-|TRBV11-1|TRBJ2-5
TGTGCCAGCAGCTTAGCGACTAGCGGTAGAGAGACCCAGTACTTC
CASSLATSGRETQYF
>-|-|TRBV6-1|TRBJ1-2
TGTGCCAGCAGTGAAGTCAGGGGTAAAGGCTACACCTTC
CASSEVRGKGYTF
>-|-|TRBV11-2|TRBJ2-1
TGTGCCAGCAGCTTACGGCTCGACAGCTCCTACAATGAGCAGTTCTTC
CASSLRLDSSYNEQFF
>-|-|TRBV6-4|TRBJ1-2
TGTGCCAGCAGTGAAACCGGGTTCGGCTACACCTTC
CASSETGFGYTF
>TRBD1|-|TRBV29-1|TRBJ2-3
TGCAGCGTTGTGCCAGCTCTGGGACAGGGGCCAGATACGCAGTATTTT
CSVVPALGQGPDTQYF
>TRBD2|-|TRBV28|TRBJ2-1
TGTGCCAGCAGTTTTATTAGTAGCGGGGACAATGAGCAGTTCTTC
CASSFISSGDNEQFF
>-|-|TRBV6-1|TRBJ1-6
TGTGCCAGCAGTGAAGATGGGCCGGGGGGCGGGTCACCCCTCCACTTT
CASSEDGPGGGSPLHF
>TRBD2|-|TRBV7-2|TRBJ2-1
TGTGCCAGCAGCCTGGGACTAGCGGGGATTAATGAGCAGTTCTTC
CASSLGLAGINEQFF
>TRBD2|-|TRBV7-2|TRBJ2-2
TGTGCCAGCAGCCGACCGGGACTAGCAAAGCTGTTTTTT
CASSRPGLAKLFF
>-|-|TRBV5-1|TRBJ1-4
TGCGCCAGCAGCTACGGGATTACTAATGAAAAACTGTTTTTT
CASSYGITNEKLFF
>-|-|TRBV25-1|TRBJ2-3
TGTGCCAGCAGTGAAGATAGACAAGGAGGGGCTACGCAGTATTTT
CASSEDRQGGATQYF
>-|-|TRBV5-1|TRBJ2-1
TGCGCCAGCAGCTTGGAACGGGGAAACTACAATGAGCAGTTCTTC
CASSLERGNYNEQFF
>-|-|TRBV5-1|TRBJ1-4
TGCGCCAGCAGCTTAAAGGGGGCAACTAATGAAAAACTGTTTTTT
CASSLKGATNEKLFF
>-|-|TRBV4-3|TRBJ1-5
TGCGCCAGCAGCCAAGAGCGGAGTAATCAGCCCCAGCATTTT
CASSQERSNQPQHF
>-|-|TRBV6-2/TRBV6-3|TRBJ1-4
TGTGCCAGCAGTTACTCGCGGGAGTCAACTAATGAAAAACTGTTTTTT
CASSYSRESTNEKLFF
>-|-|TRBV5-1|TRBJ2-1
TGCGCCAGCAGCTTGGGGCCAGAGCAGTTCTTC
CASSLGPEQFF
>TRBD1|once|TRBV29-1|TRBJ2-3
TGCAGCGTTGGACAGGGCAGCACAGATACGCAGTATTTT
CSVGQGSTDTQYF
>TRBD2|-|TRBV12-5|TRBJ2-7
TGTGCTAGTGCCGCACTGGGGGGGGTCGCCGAGCAGTACTTC
CASAALGGVAEQYF
>TRBD1|once|TRBV25-1|TRBJ2-4
TGTGCCAGCAGTGGCCGGATAGACAGGGGCAAAAACATTCAGTACTTC
CASSGRIDRGKNIQYF
>-|-|TRBV19|TRBJ1-1
TGTGCCAGTAGGGGCAGGGGCACGAACACTGAAGCTTTCTTT
CASRGRGTNTEAFF